These T cell receptor beta chains were read from a single sample in a study of T cell repertoires in cytomegalovirus infection. TCRdb ran MiXCR on the reads and lists one entry per CDR3 protein. This sample has tens of thousands of distinct CDR3 sequences, with more than 3% found just once. Sequenced material: PBMCs. All receptors come from a human donor in good health (CMV status not recorded). Some clones in this sample may be carry-over from other donors' samples. Each CDR3 is given with its conserved first and last residue. Fields, in order: D gene, J gene, clone size, V gene, CDR3 DNA, CDR3 protein. A D gene is named only where the DNA matches it firmly. Some rows have no size entry. The others give once, few or many, or a class for an expanded clone.

D: TRBD2; J: TRBJ2-1; size: many; V: TRBV6-2/TRBV6-3; DNA: TGTGCCAGCGTCGAAGCGGGAGACTCCTACAATGAGCAGTTCTTC; CDR3: CASVEAGDSYNEQFF
D: TRBD1; J: TRBJ2-7; size: many; V: TRBV19; DNA: TGTGCCACCTCACAGGGGTCCTACGAGCAGTACTTC; CDR3: CATSQGSYEQYF
D: TRBD1; J: TRBJ1-2; size: many; V: TRBV7-2; DNA: TGTGCCAGCAGCTTAGACGGGACAGGTTATGGCTACACCTTC; CDR3: CASSLDGTGYGYTF
D: .; J: TRBJ2-7; size: many; V: TRBV7-2; DNA: TGTGCCAGCAGCTTGCGCCATAGTTTTTACGAGCAGTACTTC; CDR3: CASSLRHSFYEQYF
D: TRBD2; J: TRBJ2-1; size: many; V: TRBV7-9; DNA: TGTGCCAGCAGCTTAGAAGGTAGCGGGAGGGCCAATGAGCAGTTCTTC; CDR3: CASSLEGSGRANEQFF
D: .; J: TRBJ2-4; size: many; V: TRBV5-1; DNA: TGCGCCAGCAGCCCGGGGGGGGGACAGCAAAACATTCAGTACTTC; CDR3: CASSPGGGQQNIQYF
D: .; J: TRBJ1-5; size: .; V: TRBV19; DNA: TGTGCCAGTAGTATAAGTCAGGGAGATCAGCCCCAGCATTTT; CDR3: CASSISQGDQPQHF
D: TRBD2; J: TRBJ2-3; size: many; V: TRBV7-4; DNA: TGTGCCAGCAGCCTCCGACTAGCGGGAGATTTAGATACGCAGTATTTT; CDR3: CASSLRLAGDLDTQYF
D: .; J: TRBJ2-3; size: many; V: TRBV7-8; DNA: TGTGCCAGCAGCCCGCATCCAGCAGATACGCAGTATTTT; CDR3: CASSPHPADTQYF
D: .; J: TRBJ2-5; size: many; V: TRBV7-9; DNA: TGTGCCAGCAGCTTAAAACCTACGTGGATCTGGGGTCAAGAGACCCAGTACTTC; CDR3: CASSLKPTWIWGQETQYF
D: TRBD1; J: TRBJ1-2; size: many; V: TRBV7-2; DNA: TGTGCCAGCAGCCCCCGATTCGGACAGGGCTATGGCTACACCTTC; CDR3: CASSPRFGQGYGYTF
D: TRBD1; J: TRBJ1-5; size: many; V: TRBV10-3; DNA: TGTGCCATCAGCGAAGACAGGGATCAGCCCCAGCATTTT; CDR3: CAISEDRDQPQHF
D: .; J: TRBJ2-1; size: few; V: TRBV5-1; DNA: TGCGCCAGCAGCTCGAGATGGTCGGATGAGCAGTTCTTC; CDR3: CASSSRWSDEQFF
D: .; J: TRBJ1-5; size: many; V: TRBV19; DNA: TGTGCCAGTAGCAATAGGGGCGAGCTAAATCAGCCCCAGCATTTT; CDR3: CASSNRGELNQPQHF
D: TRBD1; J: TRBJ2-7; size: many; V: TRBV12-3/TRBV12-4; DNA: TGTGCCAGCAGTTTCCAGTCCCGGGACAGGGGTCTACCCTACGAGCAGTACTTC; CDR3: CASSFQSRDRGLPYEQYF
D: TRBD1; J: TRBJ1-1; size: many; V: TRBV12-3/TRBV12-4; DNA: TGTGCCAGCAGTTTTTTGGGGAGAGGGACAGCATTT; CDR3: CASSFLGRGTAF
D: .; J: TRBJ1-1; size: many; V: TRBV7-8; DNA: TGTGCCAGCAGCCCCCGGGACTTTGGGAACACTGAAGCTTTCTTT; CDR3: CASSPRDFGNTEAFF
D: TRBD1; J: TRBJ1-5; size: many; V: TRBV6-2/TRBV6-3; DNA: TGTGCCGTACAGGGGATAGGCAATCAGCCCCAGCATTTT; CDR3: CAVQGIGNQPQHF
D: TRBD1; J: TRBJ1-4; size: many; V: TRBV4-3; DNA: TGCGCCAGCAGCCAGGGCGGGACAGCAGATGAAAAACTGTTTTTT; CDR3: CASSQGGTADEKLFF
D: .; J: TRBJ1-1; size: many; V: TRBV29-1; DNA: TGCAGCGTTTTGGGTTTAGGGAACACTGAAGCTTTCTTT; CDR3: CSVLGLGNTEAFF
D: .; J: TRBJ2-3; size: .; V: TRBV12-3/TRBV12-4; DNA: TGTGCCAGCAGTCGTAGCGTCTCTAGCACAGATACGCAGTATTTT; CDR3: CASSRSVSSTDTQYF
D: .; J: TRBJ1-1; size: .; V: TRBV7-9; DNA: TGTGCCAGCAGCCCACCGATGAACACTGAAGCTTTCTTT; CDR3: CASSPPMNTEAFF
D: .; J: TRBJ2-5; size: many; V: TRBV11-2; DNA: TGTGCCAGCAGCTTAGACCCGCGGGGGACCCAGTACTTC; CDR3: CASSLDPRGTQYF
D: .; J: TRBJ2-2; size: many; V: TRBV7-9; DNA: TGTGCCAGCAGCTTAGCTGACACCGGGGAGCTGTTTTTT; CDR3: CASSLADTGELFF
D: TRBD1; J: TRBJ2-3; size: .; V: TRBV7-3; DNA: TGTGCCAGCAGCTTAAGGGGAAGCAGGGGGCGGTCTAGCACAGATACGCAGTATTTT; CDR3: CASSLRGSRGRSSTDTQYF
D: .; J: TRBJ1-1; size: many; V: TRBV11-1; DNA: TGTGCCAGCAGCCGACGGGCGGGAACTGAAGCTTTCTTT; CDR3: CASSRRAGTEAFF
D: TRBD2; J: TRBJ2-7; size: many; V: TRBV11-3; DNA: TGTGCCAGCAGCTTAGGGATGATAGCGGGAGGAAATACCTACGAGCAGTACTTC; CDR3: CASSLGMIAGGNTYEQYF
D: .; J: TRBJ1-1; size: many; V: TRBV7-4; DNA: TGTGCCAGCAGCTTTTCAGGGCCGTGGACTGAAGCTTTCTTT; CDR3: CASSFSGPWTEAFF
D: .; J: TRBJ2-5; size: many; V: TRBV7-2; DNA: TGTGCCAGCAGCTTAGCGAGGTGGGCAGAACAAGAGACCCAGTACTTC; CDR3: CASSLARWAEQETQYF
D: TRBD1; J: TRBJ2-7; size: many; V: TRBV28; DNA: TGTGCCAGCAGGCCACTTCCGGGACAGGGGGCTCGCGAGCAGTACTTC; CDR3: CASRPLPGQGAREQYF
D: .; J: TRBJ2-2; size: many; V: TRBV7-6; DNA: TGTGCCAGCAGCCCCGAGGGGACCGGGGAGCTGTTTTTT; CDR3: CASSPEGTGELFF
D: TRBD1; J: TRBJ2-7; size: many; V: TRBV29-1; DNA: TGCAGCGCGACCCGACAGGGTCTCTACGAGCAGTACTTC; CDR3: CSATRQGLYEQYF
D: TRBD2; J: TRBJ2-5; size: many; V: TRBV7-2; DNA: TGTGCCAGCAGCCGGGGACTAGCGGGAGTTTCTGCAGAGACCCAGTACTTC; CDR3: CASSRGLAGVSAETQYF
D: .; J: TRBJ2-5; size: many; V: TRBV7-6; DNA: TGTGCCAGCAGCTTAGGGGGAGGAGGCCGCGAGACCCAGTACTTC; CDR3: CASSLGGGGRETQYF
D: .; J: TRBJ2-5; size: many; V: TRBV7-9; DNA: TGTGCCAGCAGCCCAGGGGGACTAAGACAAGAGACCCAGTACTTC; CDR3: CASSPGGLRQETQYF
D: .; J: TRBJ2-7; size: many; V: TRBV7-2; DNA: TGTGCCAGCAGCTTAGGGGGGTCGGACGAGCAGTACTTC; CDR3: CASSLGGSDEQYF
D: .; J: TRBJ1-1; size: many; V: TRBV11-2; DNA: TGTGCCAGCAGCTTAGAGTGGGGGCAGAAACACACTGAAGCTTTCTTT; CDR3: CASSLEWGQKHTEAFF
D: .; J: TRBJ2-3; size: many; V: TRBV7-2; DNA: TGTGCCAGCAGCCTACACCGGGGACGACTAGATACGCAGTATTTT; CDR3: CASSLHRGRLDTQYF
D: .; J: TRBJ2-1; size: many; V: TRBV19; DNA: TGTGCCAGTGGTCGTGGAGGGGGCCGGGATGAGCAGTTCTTC; CDR3: CASGRGGGRDEQFF
D: .; J: TRBJ1-1; size: many; V: TRBV6-2/TRBV6-3; DNA: TGTGCCAGCAGACAGGGACCCACTGAAGCTTTCTTT; CDR3: CASRQGPTEAFF
D: TRBD1; J: TRBJ1-1; size: many; V: TRBV20-1; DNA: TGCAGTGCCAGGGGACAGGTTGGATTTTGGGGGGAGACTGAAGCTTTCTTT; CDR3: CSARGQVGFWGETEAFF
D: .; J: TRBJ2-3; size: many; V: TRBV5-4; DNA: TGTGCCAGCCGCGCGGGGCCGGGTGGAGATACGCAGTATTTT; CDR3: CASRAGPGGDTQYF
D: .; J: TRBJ2-7; size: many; V: TRBV7-2; DNA: TGTGCCAGCAGCCATCGGGAAGTACGGGGGACTGTCGAGCAGTACTTC; CDR3: CASSHREVRGTVEQYF
D: .; J: TRBJ2-5; size: many; V: TRBV7-2; DNA: TGTGCCAGCTCGCGCCAAGAGACCCAGTACTTC; CDR3: CASSRQETQYF
D: TRBD1; J: TRBJ1-1; size: .; V: TRBV7-8; DNA: TGTGCCAGCAGCTCCACGACAGGGTTGGTCACTGAAGCTTTCTTT; CDR3: CASSSTTGLVTEAFF
D: .; J: TRBJ1-2; size: many; V: TRBV12-3/TRBV12-4; DNA: TGTGCCAGCAGCGACAACAGTTATGGCTACACCTTC; CDR3: CASSDNSYGYTF
D: .; J: TRBJ1-1; size: many; V: TRBV6-2/TRBV6-3; DNA: TGTGCCAGCAGTTACCACCTTGGGCGACAGCAGAACACTGAAGCTTTCTTT; CDR3: CASSYHLGRQQNTEAFF
D: TRBD1; J: TRBJ2-1; size: many; V: TRBV7-2; DNA: TGTGCCAGCAGCTCGGACAGGGCGAGAATGGATGAGCAGTTCTTC; CDR3: CASSSDRARMDEQFF
D: TRBD1; J: TRBJ1-4; size: many; V: TRBV12-3/TRBV12-4; DNA: TGTGCCAGCCTTAAGAGGGGGCGAGAGGAAAAACTGTTTTTT; CDR3: CASLKRGREEKLFF
D: .; J: TRBJ1-3; size: many; V: TRBV7-2; DNA: TGTGCCAGCAGCTCCCTCCCGGCGGGCACCATATATTTT; CDR3: CASSSLPAGTIYF
D: .; J: TRBJ1-5; size: many; V: TRBV27; DNA: TGTGCCAGCAGTTTAGCTCCAGGGGTTAGGTGGCCCCAGCATTTT; CDR3: CASSLAPGVRWPQHF
D: TRBD1; J: TRBJ1-2; size: many; V: TRBV11-2; DNA: TGTGCCAGCAGCTCGGTGAAGTGGACAGGGTCCTATGGCTACACCTTC; CDR3: CASSSVKWTGSYGYTF
D: .; J: TRBJ2-1; size: many; V: TRBV7-8; DNA: TGTGCCAGCAGCTTAGCCTCCTACAATGAGCAGTTCTTC; CDR3: CASSLASYNEQFF
D: .; J: TRBJ2-2; size: many; V: TRBV7-8; DNA: TGTGCCAGCAGCCGCAGGGTCACCGGGGAGCTGTTTTTT; CDR3: CASSRRVTGELFF
D: .; J: TRBJ2-5; size: many; V: TRBV28; DNA: TGTGCCAGCAGTTTTTTGCACTCTGAGACCCAGTACTTC; CDR3: CASSFLHSETQYF
D: TRBD2; J: TRBJ2-1; size: many; V: TRBV7-2; DNA: TGTGCCAGCAGCTTAGGCCTAGCGGGGGGGAATGAGCAGTTCTTC; CDR3: CASSLGLAGGNEQFF
D: .; J: TRBJ1-2; size: many; V: TRBV5-4; DNA: TGTGCCAGCAGCTTGGTTGGATTTAACTATGGCTACACCTTC; CDR3: CASSLVGFNYGYTF
D: .; J: TRBJ1-1; size: many; V: TRBV19; DNA: TGTGCCAGTAGTATAGAGGGGGGCGAGAACACTGAAGCTTTCTTT; CDR3: CASSIEGGENTEAFF
D: .; J: TRBJ1-6; size: many; V: TRBV4-3; DNA: TGCGCCAGCAGCCAAGCGGTTAGGGACTATAATTCACCCCTCCACTTT; CDR3: CASSQAVRDYNSPLHF
D: .; J: TRBJ2-1; size: .; V: TRBV28; DNA: TGTGCCAGCAGTTTAGTGGAATACAATGAGCAGTTCTTC; CDR3: CASSLVEYNEQFF